This T cell receptor (beta chain) is from a study of blood T cell repertoires in COVID-19. Produced via immunoSEQ multiplex PCR; TCRdb's table is partial and in-frame only. The repertoire holds roughly 180,000 clones, with under 90% as singletons. Germline lookup yields CDR1 MNHEY and CDR2 SVGAGI. V dropped 7 bases and J dropped 7; count of bases not matched to a gene: 4. This CDR3 spans 13 amino acids. This chain uses TRBV6-5 with TRBJ2-2; 9 bases are shared with TRBD2. The specimen sequenced was peripheral blood. This clonotype originated in a human donor in a cohort sampled during active COVID-19. The CDR3: CASNSGGIGELFF. Written as DNA, the CDR3 is TGTGCCAGCAACAGCGGGGGGATCGGGGAGCTGTTTTTT.